This record looks at one T cell receptor beta chain sequence and its context. Antigen specificity is unknown. Nominally healthy donors provided the samples, though records likely missed some immune exposures. The PCR had 60 Vbeta and 13 Jbeta primers. Method: immunoSEQ multiplex PCR; TCRdb's copy keeps in-frame clones and lacks some. The profile shows more than 90,000 clones, roughly 80% of them singletons. These data belong to a study of cytomegalovirus exposure and HLA in healthy donors. Overall study: HLA-typed donors were the source of tens of millions of unique TCRs held in an early data release.

The study's findings and limits: In a later analysis, specific HLA alleles were associated with some 16,000 TCR beta sequences at a 0.05 false discovery rate. For presence/absence analyses, sequencing depth was assumed to be roughly uniform across donors.

V shed 4 bases and J shed 8 bases, with 15 bases lying between them. CDR1 and CDR2 from the germline V gene are SGHNT and YYREEE (reference sequence). The CDR3 contains 13 residues. The source material was PBMCs. The receptor comes from a man younger than 45 in good health and CMV-seropositive. This chain uses TRBV5-4 with TRBJ1-2, with D perhaps TRBD1 (5 bases). The CDR3 loop is CASSVGGLGGYTF. DNA of the CDR3: TGTGCCAGCAGCGTCGGGGGGTTGGGGGGCTACACCTTC.